This T cell receptor beta chain was sequenced for a study of T cell clones after liver transplantation. Study in general: TCRbeta sequencing after a pre-transplant mixed lymphocyte reaction identified graft-donor-reactive clones, later tracked in post-transplant blood.

TCRdb keeps only in-frame clones here, not all; method: immunoSEQ multiplex PCR. The data show tens of thousands of clones, about 88% seen once. The CDR3 is 17 residues long. Germline V lookup: CDR1 SNHLY, CDR2 FYNNEI. V was cut by 3 bases and J by 4 bases, with 19 bases left in between. The sequence was collected from a human donor who received a liver transplant. The chain combines TRBV2 with TRBJ2-1, with a tentative D call TRBD1 (5 bases). The sample was CD4+ T cells from blood, taken before liver transplant. CDR3 sequence: CASSDEWARVGYNEQFF. The CDR3 region has the DNA TGTGCCAGCAGTGATGAATGGGCCAGGGTTGGGTACAATGAGCAGTTCTTC.